This T cell receptor beta chain came from a study of T cell responses to AZD1222 COVID-19 vaccine. Overall study results and limits: Spike as a whole was targeted by vaccine-associated CD4 TCRs, dominant at 160-218 and 743-854. Targets within unmutated variant regions were reportedly found for nearly half of spike-specific TCRs. Repertoires were collected only later (after the peak T cell response had occurred). Recipients of AZD1222 seropositive at baseline numbered only 5 to 7.

The table came from immunoSEQ multiplex PCR; TCRdb's copy has only in-frame clones and leaves some out. Of more than 70,000 clones listed, 85% to 95% are singletons. The CDR3 contains 13 residues. V shed 5 bases and J shed 4 bases, with 11 bases lying between them. Germline V gives CDR1 LNHDA, CDR2 SQIVND (reference sequence). Remarks on this clone: The antigen remains unidentified.

The TCR comes from an adult who received the AZD1222 COVID-19 vaccine. Sequencing used peripheral blood, obtained 28 days after the second AZD1222 dose. The J gene is TRBJ1-2, the V gene TRBV19, with D possibly TRBD1 on 5 matching bases. The CDR3 sequence is CASSSGLSYGYTF. In nucleotides, the CDR3 is TGTGCCAGTAGTTCAGGGCTAAGCTATGGCTACACCTTC.